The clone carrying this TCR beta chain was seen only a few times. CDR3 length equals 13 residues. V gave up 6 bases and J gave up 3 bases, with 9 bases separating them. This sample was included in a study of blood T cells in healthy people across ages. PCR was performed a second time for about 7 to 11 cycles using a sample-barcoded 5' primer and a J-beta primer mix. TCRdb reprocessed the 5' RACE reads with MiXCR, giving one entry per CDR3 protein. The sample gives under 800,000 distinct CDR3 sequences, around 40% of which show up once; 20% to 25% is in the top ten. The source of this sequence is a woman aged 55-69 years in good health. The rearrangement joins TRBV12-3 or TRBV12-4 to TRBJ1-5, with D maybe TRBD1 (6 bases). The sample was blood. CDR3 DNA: TGTGCCAGCAGAGGACAGTACAATCAGCCCCAGCATTTT. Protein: CASRGQYNQPQHF.